A selection of T cell receptor beta chains follows, all from one sample in a study of shared clonotypes between healthy human individuals. Measured with immunoSEQ multiplex PCR; TCRdb has only the in-frame clones, and not every one. The data hold roughly 640,000 clones, with more than 95% observed a single time. Sequences were obtained from naive CD4+ T cells sorted from blood. These receptors were taken from a woman between 25 and 40 years old in good health. Each CDR3 is given with its conserved first and last residue. The order of the fields is D gene, V gene, CDR3 length, J gene, clone size, CDR3 DNA, CDR3 protein. A D gene is named only where the DNA matches it firmly. For some rows the clone size is stated as once, few or many, or as a class when expanded; others skip it.

NA	TRBV5-6	14	TRBJ1-6	NA	TGTGCCAGCAGCTTGGGACAGGCCAATTCACCCCTCCACTTT	CASSLGQANSPLHF
NA	TRBV7-9	17	TRBJ1-3	NA	TGTGCCAGCAGCATCAAGGGCCCGAGGGGACCTGGAAACACCATATATTTT	CASSIKGPRGPGNTIYF
TRBD2	TRBV9	15	TRBJ2-7	NA	TGTGCCAGCAGCCCATCGGGAGAGGGACTAGCGGGAAAGTACTTC	CASSPSGEGLAGKYF
TRBD1	TRBV5-1	13	TRBJ2-1	NA	TGCGCCAGCAGCACAGAAGGGACAGATGAGCAGTTCTTC	CASSTEGTDEQFF
TRBD2	TRBV9	13	TRBJ2-1	NA	TGTGCCAGCAGCGTAAGTAAGCGGGGTGAGCAGTTCTTC	CASSVSKRGEQFF
TRBD1	TRBV9	15	TRBJ1-1	NA	TGTGCCAGCAGCGTAAGGGACAGGGGGTTTCCTGAAGCTTTCTTT	CASSVRDRGFPEAFF
TRBD1	TRBV6-6	15	TRBJ2-7	NA	TGTGCCAGCAGTTACTCGGGGGACAGGGACTACGAGCAGTACTTC	CASSYSGDRDYEQYF
NA	TRBV9	12	TRBJ2-1	NA	TGTGCCAGCAGCGTAGGGTACAATGAGCAGTTCTTC	CASSVGYNEQFF
NA	TRBV19	11	TRBJ2-7	NA	TGTGCCAGTAGTATACGTTACGAGCAGTACTTC	CASSIRYEQYF
NA	TRBV5-1	16	TRBJ1-5	NA	TGCGCCAGGGGGAGTATCAGGGGCTCGATTAGACAGCCCCAGCATTTT	CARGSIRGSIRQPQHF
NA	TRBV6-5	14	TRBJ2-1	NA	TGTGCCAGCAAGGGTATCGGGAGAAGGAATGAGCAGTTCTTC	CASKGIGRRNEQFF
TRBD2	TRBV19	18	TRBJ2-5	NA	TGTGCCAGTAGTAATAGTCTAGCGGGAGGCCCGACCCAAGAGACCCAGTACTTC	CASSNSLAGGPTQETQYF
NA	TRBV18	14	TRBJ2-1	NA	TGTGCCAGCTCACCACAGGACAGATACAATGAGCAGTTCTTC	CASSPQDRYNEQFF
TRBD2	TRBV5-1	14	TRBJ2-3	once	TGCGCCAGCACTCAGCGGGAGTTAAGAGATACGCAGTATTTT	CASTQRELRDTQYF
TRBD1	TRBV27	16	TRBJ1-2	NA	TGTGCCAGCAGTTCCCTCCCCCAGACAGGGGGGTATGGCTACACCTTC	CASSSLPQTGGYGYTF
NA	TRBV5-1	15	TRBJ2-2	NA	TGCGCCAGCAGTAACATGGACGGAAACACCGGGGAGCTGTTTTTT	CASSNMDGNTGELFF
NA	TRBV30	12	TRBJ2-2	NA	TGTGCCCGAACTTCAGGGTCCGGGGAGCTGTTTTTT	CARTSGSGELFF
TRBD2	TRBV4-2	17	TRBJ2-1	NA	TGTGCCAGCAGCCCCAGACTAGCGGTTTTATCCTACAATGAGCAGTTCTTC	CASSPRLAVLSYNEQFF
NA	TRBV7-9	12	TRBJ2-7	NA	TGTGCCAGCAGCTATGGCGGCTACGAGCAGTACTTC	CASSYGGYEQYF
NA	TRBV7-8	13	TRBJ2-2	NA	TGTGCCAGCAGCCTGGGGGCTTACGGGGAGCTGTTTTTT	CASSLGAYGELFF
NA	TRBV19	14	TRBJ2-5	NA	TGTGCCAGTAGTATAATGGCCAGGGAAGAGACCCAGTACTTC	CASSIMAREETQYF
TRBD2	TRBV5-1	14	TRBJ2-1	NA	TGCGCCAGCAGCTCCGGGACTAGCGTCAATGAGCAGTTCTTC	CASSSGTSVNEQFF
NA	TRBV2	14	TRBJ1-5	NA	TGTGCCAGCACCCAGTCTTATAGCAATCAGCCCCAGCATTTT	CASTQSYSNQPQHF
TRBD1	TRBV11-2	15	TRBJ2-7	NA	TGTGCCAGCAGCCCCGGGACAGGGGGAATCTACGAGCAGTACTTC	CASSPGTGGIYEQYF
NA	TRBV5-1	14	TRBJ1-1	once	TGCGCCAGCACAAGGTCCGGCAACCCCACTGAAGCTTTCTTT	CASTRSGNPTEAFF
NA	TRBV20-1	10	TRBJ1-4	NA	TGCAGTGCTCTTCAAGAAAAACTGTTTTTT	CSALQEKLFF
TRBD2	TRBV5-1	16	TRBJ2-5	NA	TGCGCCAGCAGCTTCCAATTCCTAGCGGGAGGTGAGACCCAGTACTTC	CASSFQFLAGGETQYF
TRBD2	TRBV6-5	13	TRBJ2-1	NA	TGTGCCAGCAGGTCTAGCGGGATCGATGAGCAGTTCTTC	CASRSSGIDEQFF